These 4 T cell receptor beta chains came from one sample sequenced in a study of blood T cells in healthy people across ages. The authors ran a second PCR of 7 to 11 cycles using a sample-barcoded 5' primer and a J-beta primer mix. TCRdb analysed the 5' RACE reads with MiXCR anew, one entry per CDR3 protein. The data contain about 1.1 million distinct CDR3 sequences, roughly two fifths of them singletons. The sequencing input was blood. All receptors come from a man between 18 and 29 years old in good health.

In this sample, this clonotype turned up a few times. CDR3: CASSQDRGTATYEQYF. CDR3 bases: TGCGCCAGCAGCCAAGATAGGGGGACAGCCACGTACGAGCAGTACTTC. J is TRBJ2-7 and V is TRBV4-3, with TRBD1 matching 7 bases. Looked up from germline, CDR1 is LGHNA and CDR2 is YSLEER. There are 16 residues in the CDR3. With V trimmed by 0 bases and J by 4 bases, 9 bases remained unmatched.

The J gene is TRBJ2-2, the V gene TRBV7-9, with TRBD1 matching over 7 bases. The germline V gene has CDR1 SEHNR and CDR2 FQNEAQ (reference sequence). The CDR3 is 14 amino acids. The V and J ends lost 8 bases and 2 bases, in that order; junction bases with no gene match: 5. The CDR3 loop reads CASPGQVNTGELFF. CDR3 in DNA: TGTGCCAGCCCCGGACAGGTCAACACCGGGGAGCTGTTTTTT.

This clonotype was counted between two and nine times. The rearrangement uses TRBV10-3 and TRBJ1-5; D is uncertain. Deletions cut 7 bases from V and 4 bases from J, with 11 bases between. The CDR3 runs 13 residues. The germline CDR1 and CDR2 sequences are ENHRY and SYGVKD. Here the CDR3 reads CAIKAGENQPQHF. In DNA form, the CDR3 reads TGTGCCATCAAGGCCGGGGAGAATCAGCCCCAGCATTTT.

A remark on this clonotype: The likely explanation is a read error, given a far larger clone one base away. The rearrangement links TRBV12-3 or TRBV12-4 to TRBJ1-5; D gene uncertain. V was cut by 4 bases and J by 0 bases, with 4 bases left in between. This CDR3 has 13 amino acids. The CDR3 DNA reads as TGTGCCAGCAGTTGCGGTAGCAATCAGCCCCAGCATTTT. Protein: CASSCGSNQPQHF.